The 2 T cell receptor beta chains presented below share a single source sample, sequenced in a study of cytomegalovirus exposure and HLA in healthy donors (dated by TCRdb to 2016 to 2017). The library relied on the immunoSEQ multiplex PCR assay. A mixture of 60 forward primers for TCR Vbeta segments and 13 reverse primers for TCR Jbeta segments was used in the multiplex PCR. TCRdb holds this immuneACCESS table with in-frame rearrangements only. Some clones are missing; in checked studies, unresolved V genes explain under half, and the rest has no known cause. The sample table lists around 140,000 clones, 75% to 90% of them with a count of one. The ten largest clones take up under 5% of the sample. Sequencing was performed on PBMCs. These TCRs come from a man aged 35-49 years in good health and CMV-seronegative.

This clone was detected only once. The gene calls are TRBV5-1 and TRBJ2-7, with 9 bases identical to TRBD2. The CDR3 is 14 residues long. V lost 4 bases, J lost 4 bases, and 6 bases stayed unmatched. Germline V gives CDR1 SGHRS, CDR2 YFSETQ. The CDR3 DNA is TGCGCCAGCAGCCTGCGAGCGGGAGGTTACGAGCAGTACTTC. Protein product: CASSLRAGGYEQYF. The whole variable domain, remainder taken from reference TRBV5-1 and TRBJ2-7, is KAGVTQTPRYLIKTRGQQVTLSCSPISGHRSVSWYQQTPGQGLQFLFEYFSETQRNKGNFPGRFSGRQFSNSRSEMNVSTLELGDSALYLCASSLRAGGYEQYFGPGTRLTVT.

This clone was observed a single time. The CDR3 region is CASRLDGATNEKLFF. In DNA form, the CDR3 reads TGTGCCAGCAGACTCGACGGAGCAACTAATGAAAAACTGTTTTTT. V and J are TRBV7-3 and TRBJ1-4; D gene uncertain. The CDR3 spans 15 residues. V lost 6 bases and J 0 bases, leaving 11 bases between the germline ends. CDR1 SGHTA and CDR2 FQGTGA come from the germline V gene.